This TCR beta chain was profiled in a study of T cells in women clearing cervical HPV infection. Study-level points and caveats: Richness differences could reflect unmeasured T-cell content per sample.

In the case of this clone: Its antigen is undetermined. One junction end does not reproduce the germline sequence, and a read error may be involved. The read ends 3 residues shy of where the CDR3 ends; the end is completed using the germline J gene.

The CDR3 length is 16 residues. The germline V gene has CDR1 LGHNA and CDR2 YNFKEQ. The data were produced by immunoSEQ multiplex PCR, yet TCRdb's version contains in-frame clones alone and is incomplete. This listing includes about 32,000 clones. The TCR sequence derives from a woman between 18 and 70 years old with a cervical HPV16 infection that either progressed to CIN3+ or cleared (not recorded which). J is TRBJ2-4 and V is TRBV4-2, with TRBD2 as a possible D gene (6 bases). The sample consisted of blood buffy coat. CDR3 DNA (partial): TGCGCCAGCAGCCAAGAATCAGGCGGGGTCAAAAACATT. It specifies CASSQESGGVKNI. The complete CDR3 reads CASSQESGGVKNIQYF.